This T cell receptor beta chain was profiled in a study of T cells after posttransplantation cyclophosphamide. General observations from the study: Recipient CMV seropositivity and CMV reactivation strongly tracked TRB clonality. Tissue-infiltrating T cells from skin or gut overlapped little with blood T cells.

The table came from immunoSEQ multiplex PCR; TCRdb's copy has only in-frame clones and leaves some out. This sample has 35,000 to 40,000 clones, each found more than once. This clone was counted a few times. What it recognizes is unknown. The TCR comes from a man in his fifties or sixties in good health, CMV-negative, and a related stem cell transplant donor. Sequenced material: PBMCs.

In DNA, the CDR3 is TGTGCCAGCAGGACGACAGGGGGGGAGACCCAGTACTTC. Its translation: CASRTTGGETQYF. The chain is built from TRBV5-8 and TRBJ2-5; TRBD1 matches 9 bases. Unmatched junction bases numbered 4, after V lost 5 bases and J lost 5 bases. The CDR3 extends over 13 amino acids. The germline gives CDR1 SGHTS, CDR2 YDEGEE.